The clone carrying this T cell receptor (beta chain) ranks as medium-sized. The use of previously described methods and listed TCR primers produced the bulk TCR libraries. TCRdb analysed the PCR reads with MiXCR anew, one entry per CDR3 protein. The sample lists fewer than 25,000 distinct CDR3 sequences; roughly a sixth were seen once. This sample was taken from a study of molecular identifiers for immune sequencing clone quantification. Isolation of naive CD8 T cells was achieved by sorting on a CD8+CD4-CCR7+CD45RA+ phenotype. The germline gives CDR1 SGHTA, CDR2 FQGTGA. After removal of 2 bases from V and 6 bases from J, the junction contained 5 bases not matched to a gene. The CDR3 is made up of 15 amino acids.

The TCR sequence derives from a human donor in good health. Some libraries in this study had Jurkat cell RNA spiked in. The chain uses TRBV7-3 and TRBJ2-3; TRBD2 aligns across 10 bases. The specimen sequenced was naive CD8+ T cells from blood, with Jurkat cell RNA spiked in. Subset denoted: FACS-sorted CD8+CD4-CCR7+CD45RA+ naive T cells. The CDR3 DNA is TGTGCCAGCAGCTTACTAGCGGGAGATCTGGATACGCAGTATTTT. This sequence encodes CASSLLAGDLDTQYF.